This T cell receptor (beta chain) appears in the sequencing data of a study of OX40 agonist ivuxolimab in advanced cancers. In terms of the full investigation: The costimulatory receptor OX40 (CD134) was targeted by ivuxolimab, a fully human IgG2 agonistic monoclonal antibody. Intravenous ivuxolimab was administered to patients every 2 weeks at six dose levels: 0.01, 0.1, 0.3, 1.5, 3 and 10 mg/kg. Among the 50 to 55 dose-escalation patients, about 19 had hepatocellular carcinoma, roughly 15 melanoma, 9 renal cell carcinoma and 9 head and neck cancer. In the dose-escalation cohort, about four fifths of patients were male, and the mean age was 60 years with a range of about 20 to 79. Patients were allowed to have had prior anti-PD-1, anti-PD-L1 or anti-CTLA-4 therapy, and approximately 40% of the dose-escalation patients had been treated with checkpoint inhibitors. Three dose-escalation patients achieved partial responses, one with hepatocellular carcinoma and two with cutaneous melanoma. The point of sequencing TCRbeta in the periphery was to test whether ivuxolimab changed TCR sequence diversity and drove clonal T-cell expansion. The paper reports the monotherapy dose-escalation portion (N of about 47 patients) of the phase I ivuxolimab trial.

To sequence the TCRbeta CDR3 region, genomic DNA was isolated from the sorted cells. The immunoSEQ Assay was used for sequencing of TCRbeta CDR3 regions. This immuneACCESS table, as held by TCRdb, lists in-frame sequences with V and J called but not all clones. Of the missing ones, under half trace to an unresolved V gene in checked studies; the others have no known cause. This sample has 20,000 to 25,000 clones in its table, and 75% to 95% of those were observed once. Over 50% of the sample comes from the top ten. Patients with autoimmune disease history or receiving systemic immunosuppression were excluded from the trial. Peripheral blood for TCR sequencing was collected from all dose cohorts at baseline, on cycle 4 day 1, and on cycle 7 day 1. Samples came from an open-label, multicenter, first-in-human phase I dose-escalation trial of ivuxolimab. Adults with locally advanced or metastatic melanoma, renal cell carcinoma, hepatocellular carcinoma or head and neck squamous cell carcinoma were enrolled in the trial. Before TCR sequencing, CD4+ T cells and CD8+ T cells were sorted from peripheral blood as separate populations.

This clone was counted a single time. This clone's antigen is unknown. Per-base qualities were not stored, and no clone one base away is much larger. The study at large found these results: At doses of 0.1 to 3.0 mg/kg, clonal expansion of both CD4+ and CD8+ blood T cells was observed from baseline to week 6. On average, CD8+ T cells showed more expanded clones than CD4+ T cells after ivuxolimab. Partial responders in the 0.1-3.0 mg/kg groups had among the lowest normalized peripheral clonal expansion, especially among CD8+ T cells. Which antigens the clonally expanded peripheral T cells were specific for was not determined. Low levels of normalized T-cell clonal expansion were also seen in some patients who did not respond.

The receptor's source is an adult with an advanced solid tumor such as melanoma, head and neck, liver or kidney cancer. Sequences were derived from CD4+ or CD8+ T cells sorted from blood, sampled in a trial of the OX40 agonist ivuxolimab.

The DNA sequence is as follows: TGTGCCAGCAGCTTAGTCGATGGGGAGCTGTTTTTT. Translation gives CASSLVDGELFF. The chain links TRBV7-9 with TRBJ2-2, with the identity of the D gene unclear. V loses 1 base of germline sequence and J loses 8 bases, and the interval between the two ends is 5 bases. Its CDR3 holds 12 amino acids, cysteine through phenylalanine. Only the CDR3 DNA stays, 36 bases, in frame from base 1. CDR1 and CDR2, looked up from the germline V gene (reference sequence), are SEHNR and FQNEAQ.